The 15 T cell receptor beta chains reported below all come from one sample, sequenced in a study of tumor-infiltrating lymphocytes in primary liver carcinoma. Total RNA (approximately 500 ng) served as template for TCR beta cDNA synthesis primed by a constant-region primer. Nested multiplex PCR, run for three rounds with slightly modified ARM-PCR, yielded TCR beta libraries. The study ran its first two PCR rounds for nine to eleven cycles each, using TRBV1-TRBV30 forward primers and a C-beta reverse primer. Each CDR3 protein is one row after TCRdb ran MiXCR on the multiplex PCR reads. Here the sample spans about 330,000 distinct CDR3 sequences, less than 75% being singletons. Blood RNA originated from unsorted whole blood, with germline DNA additionally extracted. Sequenced: peripheral blood. These receptor sequences come from a man between 40 and 49 years old with primary liver carcinoma and hepatitis B virus infection.

To note about this clonotype: Mismatch with germline at one junction end may stem from a read error. This sequence joins TRBV10-2 and TRBJ2-5; tentative D call: TRBD1 (7 bases). The V gene's germline CDR1 is WSHSY and CDR2 SAAADI. CDR3 length: 17 residues. The CDR3 nucleotides read TGCGCCAGCGGTGACCTCCCAGGGGGACTGTACCAAGAGACCCAGTACTTC. Residues: CASGDLPGGLYQETQYF.

V and J are TRBV28 and TRBJ1-5; 7 bases are a match to TRBD1. The V segment lost 4 bases and the J segment 2 bases; nucleotides outside the gene matches: 2. This CDR3 spans 14 amino acids. The germline gives CDR1 MDHEN, CDR2 SYDVKM. The CDR3 loop is CASSSTGGNQPQHF. The CDR3 coding sequence is TGTGCCAGCAGTTCTACAGGGGGCAATCAGCCCCAGCATTTT.

The rearrangement links TRBV30 to TRBJ1-1; unclear D gene. V lost 1 base and J 5 bases, leaving 17 bases between the germline ends. The germline V gene encodes CDR1 GTSNPN and CDR2 SVGIG (reference sequence). This CDR3 has 15 amino acids. The CDR3 region has the DNA TGTGCCTGGAGTGGCTCCGGCCCACGAACAACTGAAGCTTTCTTT. It codes for CAWSGSGPRTTEAFF.

With regard to this clonotype: A much larger clone differs by one base, so this may be a read error. The CDR3 protein is CVSTGQVNTEAFF. CDR3 nucleotides: TGTGTCAGCACGGGACAGGTGAACACTGAAGCTTTCTTT. The chain combines TRBV12-3 or TRBV12-4 with TRBJ1-1, with TRBD1 matching 8 bases. This CDR3 has 13 residues.

This clonotype came up many times. The J gene is TRBJ2-3, the V gene TRBV11-1; D remains unclear. The length of the CDR3 is 12 residues. The ends were cut back, 5 bases at V and 3 bases at J, with 6 bases in the middle. The V gene's germline CDR1 is SGHAT and CDR2 FQDESV (reference sequence). CDR3 nucleotide sequence: TGTGCCAGCAGCCCCCCTACAGATACGCAGTATTTT. Amino acid sequence: CASSPPTDTQYF. The full variable domain, its missing parts supplied by reference TRBV11-1 and TRBJ2-3, is EAEVAQSPRYKITEKSQAVAFWCDPISGHATLYWYRQILGQGPELLVQFQDESVVDDSQLPKDRFSAERLKGVDSTLKIQPAELGDSAMYLCASSPPTDTQYFGPGTRLTVL.

Concerning this clonotype: It may be a read error: a sequence one base away is much more abundant. V and J are TRBV6-1 and TRBJ2-1; 8 positions agree with TRBD2. In germline, CDR1 is MNHNS, CDR2 SASEGT. The CDR3 runs 12 residues. The CDR3 is CASSQTGLVGEF. The CDR3 bases are TGTGCCAGCAGTCAGACGGGACTAGTGGGGGAGTTC.

As concerns this clonotype: A read error may produce the germline difference seen at one junction end. The chain is built from TRBV10-3 and TRBJ2-1, with 13 bases fitting TRBD2. There are 12 residues in the CDR3. Looked up from germline, CDR1 is ENHRY and CDR2 is SYGVKD. DNA for the CDR3: TGTGCCACCAAAGGACTAGCGGGAGAGTGGATCTTC. Translating gives CATKGLAGEWIF.

Ten or more counts support this clonotype. As DNA, the CDR3 is TGTGCCAGCAGCTTGCAAGCCGTGGGACAGGGGAATGCCGGGGAGCTGTTTTTT. Its protein product is CASSLQAVGQGNAGELFF. This chain joins TRBV11-3 and TRBJ2-2, with 10 bases fitting TRBD1. The CDR3 loop spans 18 amino acids. Germline assignment: CDR1 SGHNT and CDR2 YENEEA. Trimming cost V 3 bases and J 6 bases; bases outside gene matches: 13.

With regard to this clonotype: A much larger clone lies a single base off, so this may be a read error. CDR3 residues: CASSVDEAQYF. CDR3 coding DNA: TGCGCCAGCAGTGTAGACGAGGCCCAGTACTTC. The chain is built from TRBV10-2 and TRBJ2-5; D gene uncertain. The germline CDR1 and CDR2 sequences are WSHSY and SAAADI. V was pared by 4 bases and J by 9 bases, with 9 bases between. The CDR3 is 11 residues long.

Details on this clonotype: This may be a read error: a much more frequent sequence differs by one nucleotide. The V call is TRBV5-4, the J call TRBJ2-1; D not resolved. Germline CDR1 reads SGHNT; CDR2 reads YYREEE (reference sequence). The CDR3 runs 15 residues. The DNA of the CDR3 is TGTGACAGCAGCCCCGCGACCCTTCCTTACAATGAGCAGTTCTTC. Protein product: CDSSPATLPYNEQFF.

Of note for this clonotype: A junction end diverges from the germline sequence, so it may reflect a read error. J is TRBJ2-2 and V is TRBV4-1, with a weak D call TRBD2 (6 bases). CDR3 length equals 12 residues. CDR1 MGHRA and CDR2 YSYEKL come from the germline V gene. The CDR3 is CASSQRAGERFF. CDR3 coding DNA: TGCGCCAGCAGTCAGCGGGCCGGTGAGCGGTTTTTT.

This clonotype was recorded once. Relative to the germline gene, one junction end is altered; a read error may explain this. V and J are TRBV11-3 and TRBJ2-2, with 8 bases identical to TRBD2. Per the germline V gene, CDR1 is SGHNT and CDR2 is YENEEA. This CDR3 has 15 amino acids. The CDR3 protein is CASSSSSGIGGELLF. The CDR3 DNA follows: TGTGCCAGCAGCTCGAGTAGCGGGATCGGCGGGGAGCTGCTTTTT. Using reference TRBV11-3 and TRBJ2-2 for the parts outside the CDR3, the full variable domain is EAGVVQSPRYKIIEKKQPVAFWCNPISGHNTLYWYLQNLGQGPELLIRYENEEAVDDSQLPKDRFSAERLKGVDSTLKIQPAELGDSAVYLCASSSSSGIGGELLFGEGSRLTVL.

The rearrangement joins TRBV5-1 to TRBJ1-1; a weak D match, TRBD1 (5 bases). CDR3 length: 17 amino acids. Trimming took off 0 bases at V and 0 bases at J, with 15 bases between the two ends. CDR1 is SGHRS, CDR2 YFSETQ, per germline. The chain's CDR3 is CASSLAIFDSLNTEAFF. The DNA of the CDR3 is TGCGCCAGCAGCTTGGCCATTTTCGACAGCCTGAACACTGAAGCTTTCTTT.

Concerning this clonotype itself: A much larger clonotype is one base distant, so this may be a read error. The chain carries TRBV10-3 and TRBJ2-7; 14 nucleotides match TRBD2. Germline V gene lookup returns CDR1 ENHRY and CDR2 SYGVKD. V lost 7 bases to trimming and J lost 0 bases; unmatched junction nucleotides: 2. The CDR3 totals 15 residues. This CDR3 is CAITGTSGGSYEQYF. The CDR3 nucleotides read TGTGCCATCACGGGGACTAGCGGGGGCTCCTACGAGCAGTACTTC.

To note about this clonotype: Germline and junction disagree at one end, which may indicate a read error. V usage is TRBV11-2 and J usage is TRBJ2-7; 9 nucleotides align to TRBD1. The CDR3 sequence is 15 residues long. CDR1 and CDR2 from the germline V gene are SGHAT and FQNNGV. The CDR3 bases are TGTGGCAGCAGCATGAGTCCGGGACAGGGCTACGAGCAGTACTTC. It yields the protein CGSSMSPGQGYEQYF.